Below, 6 T cell receptor beta chains from the same sample are listed, as sequenced in a study of shared clonotypes between healthy human individuals. This table comes from immunoSEQ multiplex PCR, and its TCRdb copy is limited to in-frame clones, with some not included. The sample lists hundreds of thousands of clones, 85% to 95% seen once, with over 0.095% in the top ten. As defined, naive CD8 cells were CD45RO-negative and positively selected for CCR7, with terminally differentiated effector memory CD45RA+ cells excluded. Sequencing used naive CD8+ T cells sorted from blood. The receptors derive from a woman aged 25 to 39 in good health.

This clone was recorded only once. V is TRBV28 and J is TRBJ2-7; TRBD2 aligns across 11 bases. V lost 7 bases, J lost 3 bases, and 5 bases stayed unmatched. The V gene's germline CDR1 is MDHEN and CDR2 SYDVKM. The CDR3 contains 14 residues. CDR3 amino acids: CASTGLAGVYEQYF. The CDR3 bases are TGTGCCAGCACCGGACTAGCGGGTGTCTACGAGCAGTACTTC.

The DNA of the CDR3 is TGCGCCAGCAGCTTAGGGACAGGGGGCCGATCCCGCTATGAAAAACTGTTTTTT. Translation: CASSLGTGGRSRYEKLFF. The chain is built from TRBV5-1 and TRBJ1-4; 12 nucleotides line up with TRBD1. The V gene's germline CDR1 is SGHRS and CDR2 YFSETQ. CDR3 length equals 18 residues. V trimming: 2 bases; J trimming: 6 bases; junction bases outside the gene matches: 11. Combining the CDR3 with reference TRBV5-1 and TRBJ1-4 gives the whole variable domain KAGVTQTPRYLIKTRGQQVTLSCSPISGHRSVSWYQQTPGQGLQFLFEYFSETQRNKGNFPGRFSGRQFSNSRSEMNVSTLELGDSALYLCASSLGTGGRSRYEKLFFGSGTQLSVL.

About this clone: Other nucleotide sequences in the sample specify the same CDR3. This chain joins TRBV27 and TRBJ2-7; 8 bases are a match to TRBD2. The ends lost 7 bases at V and 3 bases at J; junction bases unmatched: 5. This CDR3 is built from 13 residues. In germline, CDR1 is MNHEY, CDR2 SMNVEV (reference sequence). CDR3 bases: TGTGCCAGCACCCCCGGGACTAGCTACGAGCAGTACTTC. It codes for CASTPGTSYEQYF.

This clone has just a few counts. Within the sample, other DNA sequences also encode this same CDR3. The rearrangement joins TRBV5-6 to TRBJ2-6; possible D gene TRBD2, 6 bases. The CDR3 has 15 amino acids. Trimming took off 1 base at V and 2 bases at J, with 7 bases between the two ends. Per germline, CDR1 SGHDT and CDR2 YYEEEE. The CDR3 DNA is TGTGCCAGCAGCTTGTGGGGGGCTGGGGCCAACGTCCTGACTTTC. The encoded protein is CASSLWGAGANVLTF.

The chain joins TRBV21-1 to TRBJ2-5; TRBD1 is the table's D call, not checked against the DNA. TRBV21-1 is shown as a pseudogene. CDR3 length equals 15 residues. The CDR3: CASSKGGDRKETQYF. As DNA, the CDR3 is TGTGCCAGCAGCAAAGGGGGGGACAGAAAAGAGACCCAGTACTTC.

This chain connects TRBV5-6 to TRBJ2-1; D unclear. V lost 0 bases and J lost 3, with 16 bases in between. This CDR3 is built from 17 residues. CDR1 is SGHDT and CDR2 is YYEEEE in the germline V gene. The CDR3 sequence: CASSLGVRRTYYNEQFF. The CDR3 DNA sequence: TGTGCCAGCAGCTTGGGAGTTCGGCGGACCTACTACAATGAGCAGTTCTTC. The complete variable domain, with remaining parts taken from reference TRBV5-6 and TRBJ2-1, reads DAGVTQSPTHLIKTRGQQVTLRCSPKSGHDTVSWYQQALGQGPQFIFQYYEEEERQRGNFPDRFSGHQFPNYSSELNVNALLLGDSALYLCASSLGVRRTYYNEQFFGPGTRLTVL.